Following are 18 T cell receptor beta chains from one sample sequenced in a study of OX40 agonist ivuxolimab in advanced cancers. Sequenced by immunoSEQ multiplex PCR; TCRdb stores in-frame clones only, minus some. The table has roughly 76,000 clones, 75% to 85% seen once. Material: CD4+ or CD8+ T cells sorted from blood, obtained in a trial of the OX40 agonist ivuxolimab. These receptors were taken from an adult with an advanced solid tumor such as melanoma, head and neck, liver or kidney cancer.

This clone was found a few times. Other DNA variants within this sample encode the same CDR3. The CDR3: CASSLSYTGELFF. CDR3 nucleotide sequence: TGTGCCAGCAGCTTAAGTTACACCGGGGAGCTGTTTTTT. The chain uses TRBV7-3 and TRBJ2-2; D gene unclear. V gave up 1 base and J gave up 3 bases, with 3 bases separating them. CDR1 SGHTA and CDR2 FQGTGA come from the germline V gene. The CDR3 sequence is 13 residues long.

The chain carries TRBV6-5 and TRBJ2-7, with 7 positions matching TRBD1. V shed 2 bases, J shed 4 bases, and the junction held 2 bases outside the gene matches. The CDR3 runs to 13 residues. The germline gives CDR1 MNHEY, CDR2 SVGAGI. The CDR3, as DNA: TGTGCCAGCAGTTACCGGACAGGTTACGAGCAGTACTTC. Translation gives CASSYRTGYEQYF.

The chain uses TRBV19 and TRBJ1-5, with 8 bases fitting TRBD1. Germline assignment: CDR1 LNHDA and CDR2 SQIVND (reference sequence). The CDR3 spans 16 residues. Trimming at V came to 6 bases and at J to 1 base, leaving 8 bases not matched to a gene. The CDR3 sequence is CASRMTGEGSNQPQHF. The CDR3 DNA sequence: TGTGCCAGTAGGATGACAGGGGAGGGGAGCAATCAGCCCCAGCATTTT.

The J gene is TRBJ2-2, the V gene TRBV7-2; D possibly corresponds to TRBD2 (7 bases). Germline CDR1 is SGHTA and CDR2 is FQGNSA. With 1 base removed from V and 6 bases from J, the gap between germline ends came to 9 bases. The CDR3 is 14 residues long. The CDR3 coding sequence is TGTGCCAGCAGCTTAGTAGGGGGGGCCGGGGAGCTGTTTTTT. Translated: CASSLVGGAGELFF.

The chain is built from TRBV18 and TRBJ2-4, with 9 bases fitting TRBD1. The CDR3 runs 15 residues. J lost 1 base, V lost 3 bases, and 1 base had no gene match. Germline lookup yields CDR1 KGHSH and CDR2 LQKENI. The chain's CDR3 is CASSPDRGAKNIQYF. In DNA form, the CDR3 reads TGTGCCAGCTCACCCGACAGGGGGGCCAAAAACATTCAGTACTTC. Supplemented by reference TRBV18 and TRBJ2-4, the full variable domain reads NAGVMQNPRHLVRRRGQEARLRCSPMKGHSHVYWYRQLPEEGLKFMVYLQKENIIDESGMPKERFSAEFPKEGPSILRIQQVVRGDSAAYFCASSPDRGAKNIQYFGAGTRLSVL.

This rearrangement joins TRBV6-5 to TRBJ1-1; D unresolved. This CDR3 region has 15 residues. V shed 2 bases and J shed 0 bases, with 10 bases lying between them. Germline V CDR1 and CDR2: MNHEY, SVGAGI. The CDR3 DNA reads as TGTGCCAGCAGTTACAGCCCTACAATGAACACTGAAGCTTTCTTT. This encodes CASSYSPTMNTEAFF.

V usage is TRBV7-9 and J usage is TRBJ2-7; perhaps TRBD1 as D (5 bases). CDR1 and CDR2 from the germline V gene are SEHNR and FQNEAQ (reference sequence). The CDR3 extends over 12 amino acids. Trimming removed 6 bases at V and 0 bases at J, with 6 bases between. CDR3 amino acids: CASRQASYEQYF. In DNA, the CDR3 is TGTGCCAGCAGACAGGCCTCCTACGAGCAGTACTTC.

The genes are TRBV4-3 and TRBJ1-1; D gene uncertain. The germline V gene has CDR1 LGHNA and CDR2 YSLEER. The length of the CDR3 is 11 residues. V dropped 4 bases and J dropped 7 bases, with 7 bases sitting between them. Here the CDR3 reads CASSRSNEAFF. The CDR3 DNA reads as TGCGCCAGCAGCCGGAGCAATGAAGCTTTCTTT.

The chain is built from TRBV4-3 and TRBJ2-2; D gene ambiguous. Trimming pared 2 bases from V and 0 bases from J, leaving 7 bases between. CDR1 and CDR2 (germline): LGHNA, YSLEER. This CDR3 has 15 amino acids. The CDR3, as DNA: TGCGCCAGCAGCCAAAACTATGCGAACACCGGGGAGCTGTTTTTT. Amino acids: CASSQNYANTGELFF.

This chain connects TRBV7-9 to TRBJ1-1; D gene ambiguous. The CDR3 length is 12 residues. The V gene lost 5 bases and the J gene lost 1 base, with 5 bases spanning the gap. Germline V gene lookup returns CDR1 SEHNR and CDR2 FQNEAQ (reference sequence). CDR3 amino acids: CASSVSNTEAFF. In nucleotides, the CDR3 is TGTGCCAGCAGCGTATCGAACACTGAAGCTTTCTTT.

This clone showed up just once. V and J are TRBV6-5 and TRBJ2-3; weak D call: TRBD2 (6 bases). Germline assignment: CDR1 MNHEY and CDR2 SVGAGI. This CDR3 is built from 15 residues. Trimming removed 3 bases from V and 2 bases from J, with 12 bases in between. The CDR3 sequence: CASSYGTLNTDTQYF. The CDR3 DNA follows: TGTGCCAGCAGTTATGGGACTCTAAACACAGATACGCAGTATTTT.

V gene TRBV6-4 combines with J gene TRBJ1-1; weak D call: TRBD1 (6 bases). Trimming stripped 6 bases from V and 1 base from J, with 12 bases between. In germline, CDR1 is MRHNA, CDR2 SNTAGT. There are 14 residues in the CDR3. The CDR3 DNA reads TGTGCCAGCAGCCCCAGGACAGCGAACACTGAAGCTTTCTTT. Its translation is CASSPRTANTEAFF.

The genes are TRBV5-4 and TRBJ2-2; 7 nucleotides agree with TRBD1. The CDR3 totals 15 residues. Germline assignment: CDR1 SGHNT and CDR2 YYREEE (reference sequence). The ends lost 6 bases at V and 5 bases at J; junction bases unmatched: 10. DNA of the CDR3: TGTGCCAGCAACCGACAGGGTGCACAAACCGGGGAGCTGTTTTTT. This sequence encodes CASNRQGAQTGELFF.

As DNA, the CDR3 is TGTGCCAGCAGTTACGGGGGTGGAAATCAGCCCCAGCATTTT. The encoded protein is CASSYGGGNQPQHF. The chain recombines TRBV6-6 with TRBJ1-5, with D maybe TRBD1 (5 bases). V was cut by 2 bases and J by 4 bases, with 9 bases left in between. Germline lookup yields CDR1 MNHNY and CDR2 SVGAGI (reference sequence). CDR3 size: 14 residues.

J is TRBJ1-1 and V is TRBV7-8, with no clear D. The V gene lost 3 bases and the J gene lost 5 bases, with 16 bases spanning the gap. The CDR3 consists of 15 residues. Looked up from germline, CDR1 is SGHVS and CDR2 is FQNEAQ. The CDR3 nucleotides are TGTGCCAGCAGCTTGGCAATGACGGTGAGGACTGAAGCTTTCTTT. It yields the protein CASSLAMTVRTEAFF.

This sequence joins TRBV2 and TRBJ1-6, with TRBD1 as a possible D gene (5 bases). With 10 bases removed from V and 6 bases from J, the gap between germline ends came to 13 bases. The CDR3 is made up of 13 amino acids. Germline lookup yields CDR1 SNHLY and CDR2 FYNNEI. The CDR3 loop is CAINSGGNSPLHF. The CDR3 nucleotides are TGTGCCATTAATTCTGGGGGTAATTCACCCCTCCACTTT.

The DNA of the CDR3 is TGCGCCAGCAGCCAAGTAGCGGGGGGGCGATACGAGCAGTACTTC. It encodes CASSQVAGGRYEQYF. The V call is TRBV4-3, the J call TRBJ2-7; 11 nucleotides agree with TRBD2. V lost 1 base, J lost 4 bases, and 3 bases stayed unmatched. CDR1 LGHNA and CDR2 YSLEER come from the germline V gene. CDR3 size: 15 residues.

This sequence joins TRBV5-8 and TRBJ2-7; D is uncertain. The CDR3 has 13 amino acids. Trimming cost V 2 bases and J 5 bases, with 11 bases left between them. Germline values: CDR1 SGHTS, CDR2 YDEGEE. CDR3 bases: TGTGCCAGCAGCTTTATGGGGATCAACGAGCAGTACTTC. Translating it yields CASSFMGINEQYF.